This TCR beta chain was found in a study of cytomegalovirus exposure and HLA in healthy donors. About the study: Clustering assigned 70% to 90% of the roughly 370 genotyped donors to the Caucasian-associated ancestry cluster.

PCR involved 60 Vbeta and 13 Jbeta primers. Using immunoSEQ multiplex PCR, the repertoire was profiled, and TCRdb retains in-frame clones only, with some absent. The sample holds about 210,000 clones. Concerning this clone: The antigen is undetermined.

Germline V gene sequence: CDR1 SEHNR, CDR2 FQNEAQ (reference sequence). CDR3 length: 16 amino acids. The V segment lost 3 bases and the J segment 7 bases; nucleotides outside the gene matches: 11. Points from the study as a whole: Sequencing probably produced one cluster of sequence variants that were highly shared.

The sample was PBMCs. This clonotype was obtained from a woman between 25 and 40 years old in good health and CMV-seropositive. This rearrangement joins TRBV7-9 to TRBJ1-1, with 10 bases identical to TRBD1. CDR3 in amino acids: CASSFGTGVWVREAFF. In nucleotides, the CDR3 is TGTGCCAGCAGCTTCGGGACAGGGGTATGGGTCCGTGAAGCTTTCTTT.